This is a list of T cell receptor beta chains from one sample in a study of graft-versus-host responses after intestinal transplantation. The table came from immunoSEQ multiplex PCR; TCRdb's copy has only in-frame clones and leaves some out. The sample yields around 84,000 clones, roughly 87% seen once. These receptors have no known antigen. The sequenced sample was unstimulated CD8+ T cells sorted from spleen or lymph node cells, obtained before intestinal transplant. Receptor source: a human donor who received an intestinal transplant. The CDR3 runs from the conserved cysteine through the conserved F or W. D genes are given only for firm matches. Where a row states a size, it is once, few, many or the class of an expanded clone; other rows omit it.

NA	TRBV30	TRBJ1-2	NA	TGTGCCTGGAGTGTACCGGGTAGCTATGGCTACACCTTC	CAWSVPGSYGYTF
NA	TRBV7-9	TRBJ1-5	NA	TGTGCCAGCAGCTTAGAGGAGGGGAGGCAGCCCCAGCATTTT	CASSLEEGRQPQHF
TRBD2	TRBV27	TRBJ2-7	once	TGTGCCAGCAGTTTCTATAGCGGGATGTACGAGCAGTACTTC	CASSFYSGMYEQYF
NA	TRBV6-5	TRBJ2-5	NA	TGTGCCAGCAGTTCCCTAGGGCTACAAGAGACCCAGTACTTC	CASSSLGLQETQYF
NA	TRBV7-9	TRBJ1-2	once	TGTGCCAGCAGGGGACTCCGACAGACCTACTATGGCTACACCTTC	CASRGLRQTYYGYTF
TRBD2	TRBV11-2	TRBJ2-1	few	TGTGCCAGCAGCCCCCCCCTTGCGGGGGCCTACAATGAGCAGTTCTTC	CASSPPLAGAYNEQFF
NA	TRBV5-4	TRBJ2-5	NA	TGTGCCAGCAGCCCGGACCCGAAAGAGACCCAGTACTTC	CASSPDPKETQYF
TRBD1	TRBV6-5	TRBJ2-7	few	TGTGCCAGCAGTTATGGACAGGGGGCGCGGGAGCAGTACTTC	CASSYGQGAREQYF
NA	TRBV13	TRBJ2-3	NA	TGTGCCAGCAGCTTAGGGTGGCCAGATACGCAGTATTTT	CASSLGWPDTQYF
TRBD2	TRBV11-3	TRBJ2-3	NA	TGTGCCAGCAGCTTAGTAGCGGGGGGCACAGATACGCAGTATTTT	CASSLVAGGTDTQYF
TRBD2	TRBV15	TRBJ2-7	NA	TGTGCCACCAGCAGAGTCACCGGGCGGGAGTCGAGCGAGCAGTACTTC	CATSRVTGRESSEQYF
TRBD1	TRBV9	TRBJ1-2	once	TGTGCCAGCAGCGTAAGCCCGGGACAGACCAACTATGGCTACACCTTC	CASSVSPGQTNYGYTF
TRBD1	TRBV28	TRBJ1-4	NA	TGTGCCAGCAGCCTTGACAGGGCCACTAATGAAAAACTGTTTTTT	CASSLDRATNEKLFF
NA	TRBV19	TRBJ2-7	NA	TGTGCCAGTAGTCTAAGGACAGCTTACACCTACGAGCAGTACTTC	CASSLRTAYTYEQYF
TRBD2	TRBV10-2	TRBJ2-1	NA	TGCGCCAGCAGCGGTCCCGGGACTAGGGGCCGGGGCTCCTACAATGAGCAGTTCTTC	CASSGPGTRGRGSYNEQFF
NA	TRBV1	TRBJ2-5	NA	TGCACCAGCAGCCAAGGGGGACCTGAAGAGACCCAGTACTTC	CTSSQGGPEETQYF
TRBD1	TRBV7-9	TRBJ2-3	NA	TGTGCCAGCAGCAACCCTCGGGACAGGAGTGGAGATACGCAGTATTTT	CASSNPRDRSGDTQYF
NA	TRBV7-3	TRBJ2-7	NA	TGTGCCAGCAGCTTAATCGGAGCAGGGTTCTCCGAGCAGTACTTC	CASSLIGAGFSEQYF
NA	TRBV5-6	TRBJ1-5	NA	TGTGCCAGCAGCTTGCGGTTTAGCAATCAGCCCCAGCATTTT	CASSLRFSNQPQHF
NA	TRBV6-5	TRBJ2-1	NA	TGTGCCAGCAGTTCCCCGATGGGCTACTCCTACAATGAGCAGTTCTTC	CASSSPMGYSYNEQFF
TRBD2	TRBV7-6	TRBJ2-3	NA	TGTGCCAGCAGCCTAAGCCTGGCCCCTAGCGGGAGAGATACGCAGTATTTT	CASSLSLAPSGRDTQYF
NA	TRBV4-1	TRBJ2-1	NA	TGCGCCAGCAGCCAGATTATGAGCTCCTACAATGAGCAGTTCTTC	CASSQIMSSYNEQFF
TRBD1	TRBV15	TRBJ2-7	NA	TGTGCCACCAGCATTGACAGGGGACCCTACGAGCAGTACTTC	CATSIDRGPYEQYF
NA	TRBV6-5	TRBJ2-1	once	TGTGCCATCGGGGGGCCCTCCTACAATGAGCAGTTCTTC	CAIGGPSYNEQFF
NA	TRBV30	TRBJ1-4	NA	TGTGCCTGGAGTAATGGGGGGCGGTATGAAAAACTGTTTTTT	CAWSNGGRYEKLFF
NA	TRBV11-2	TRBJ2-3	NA	TGTGCCAGCAGCTTAGAGGGAGATACGCAGTATTTT	CASSLEGDTQYF